A single sample is the source of the 7 T cell receptor beta chains below, sequenced in a study of T cell clones after liver transplantation. Method: immunoSEQ multiplex PCR; TCRdb's copy keeps in-frame clones and lacks some. The table lists about 33,000 clones, around 96% of them singletons. The input for sequencing was CD8+ T cells from blood, taken 12 months after liver transplant. The source is a human patient who received a liver transplant. The T cells may partly be graft donor cells.

This clone has only a few counts. The V and J genes are TRBV5-6 and TRBJ2-7, with a weak D call TRBD2 (6 bases). This CDR3 is built from 15 residues. The V gene's germline CDR1 is SGHDT and CDR2 YYEEEE. Trimming left V 3 bases short and J 2 bases short, with 15 bases between. DNA for the CDR3: TGTGCCAGCAGCTCTTCACGCGGACTAACCTACGAGCAGTACTTC. Its protein is CASSSSRGLTYEQYF.

The gene calls are TRBV9 and TRBJ1-1; D is unclear. CDR1 and CDR2 from the germline V gene are SGDLS and YYNGEE. The CDR3 loop spans 13 amino acids. V shed 1 base and J shed 1 base, with 5 bases lying between them. CDR3 amino acids: CASSVRRNTEAFF. The CDR3 bases are TGTGCCAGCAGCGTACGGAGGAACACTGAAGCTTTCTTT.

As regards this clone: Compared with germline, one end of the junction differs, possibly owing to a read error. The V and J genes are TRBV7-7 and TRBJ1-2; D gene uncertain. Germline-derived CDR1 and CDR2 are SSHAT and FNYEAQ (reference sequence). The CDR3 spans 14 residues. CDR3 sequence: CASSPPGKHYGYTF. The CDR3 coding sequence is TGTGCTAGCAGCCCCCCCGGGAAGCACTATGGCTACACCTTC.

The chain employs TRBV10-2 and TRBJ1-2; TRBD1 is a possible D gene (6 bases). V was pared by 7 bases and J by 6 bases, with 15 bases between. Germline CDR1 reads WSHSY; CDR2 reads SAAADI. CDR3 length: 13 amino acids. The CDR3 protein is CASNPGQGDGYTF. As DNA, the CDR3 is TGCGCCAGCAACCCGGGACAAGGGGATGGCTACACCTTC.

This clone was seen only once. The rearrangement uses TRBV10-3 and TRBJ2-1; 7 bases are a match to TRBD2. The germline CDR1 and CDR2 sequences are ENHRY and SYGVKD. CDR3 length equals 13 residues. J gave up 7 bases and V 7 bases, and 7 bases lay outside the gene matches. This CDR3 reads CAINGEGGNEQFF. The CDR3 DNA follows: TGTGCCATCAACGGGGAGGGCGGGAATGAGCAGTTCTTC.

This chain's CDR3 is CASSIRGLDLDEQYF. The CDR3 DNA reads as TGTGCCAGCAGTATCAGGGGGCTCGACCTCGACGAGCAGTACTTC. The V gene is TRBV27, the J gene TRBJ2-7; TRBD1 matches at 8 bases. This CDR3 contains 15 residues. The germline gives CDR1 MNHEY, CDR2 SMNVEV (reference sequence). Germline trimming cut 5 bases from V and 5 bases from J; bases unmatched to any gene: 11.

The chain employs TRBV29-1 and TRBJ2-7; TRBD2 is a possible D gene (6 bases). The CDR3 is 13 residues long. Germline V gene sequence: CDR1 SQVTM, CDR2 ANQGSEA. Trimming shortened V by 1 base and J by 3 bases, and 10 bases separated the two germline ends. In DNA, the CDR3 is TGCAGCGTTGAAGGGGGGGACCGCTACGAGCAGTACTTC. It translates to CSVEGGDRYEQYF.